This section outlines one T cell receptor (beta chain) sequence together with its context. Its cognate antigen is unknown. The use of a sample-barcoded 5' primer and a J-beta primer mix characterized a second PCR of roughly 6 to 11 cycles. From the 5' RACE reads, TCRdb called clonotypes with MiXCR, one entry per CDR3 protein. The sample shows hundreds of thousands of distinct CDR3 sequences, around a fifth of them seen only once. This CDR3 spans 15 amino acids. V shed 4 bases and J 2 bases; nucleotides not matched to a gene: 4. CDR1 MDHEN and CDR2 SYDVKM come from the germline V gene. This specimen comes from a study of blood T cells in healthy people across ages. Whole-study results and caveats: Roughly linear declines in TCR beta diversity per million T cells occurred with age.

The chain is built from TRBV28 and TRBJ2-3, with TRBD1 identical over 9 bases. This TCR derives from a man in his 70s in good health. Sequencing was done on a sample of blood. The CDR3: CASSSQGAITDTQYF. Written as DNA, the CDR3 is TGTGCCAGCAGTTCACAGGGGGCCATCACAGATACGCAGTATTTT.